This TCR beta chain was captured by sequencing in a study of shared clonotypes between healthy human individuals. On the study more broadly: There were three CD4 naive, three CD4 memory, two CD8 naive and one CD8 memory plates per donor. The study, taken as a whole, reports: Expectations were that clonotype sharing among donors would be affected by sequencing depth. Shared clonotypes: roughly 4.7% naive CD4, roughly 4% naive CD8, roughly 2.4% memory CD4, 0.4% memory CD8.

TCRdb keeps only in-frame clones here, not all; method: immunoSEQ multiplex PCR. The table shows around 1.4 million clones, with 98% occurring only once. This clone has just one count. What it binds is not known. Trimming cost V 4 bases and J 3 bases, with 15 bases left between them. This CDR3 is built from 15 residues. CDR1 LGHNA and CDR2 YNFKEQ come from the germline V gene. The chain combines TRBV4-2 with TRBJ2-5, with D unclear. The source material was naive CD4+ T cells sorted from blood. Subset reported: CD45RA+ positively selected. This TCR was sampled from a man aged 25 to 40 in good health. The DNA of the CDR3 is TGTGCCAGCAGCCGGGTAGCCCACCCGAAAGAGACCCAGTACTTC. Amino acid sequence: CASSRVAHPKETQYF.